The clone carrying this T cell receptor (beta chain) was counted a single time. The CDR3 runs 11 residues. The germline CDR1 and CDR2 sequences are SGHDT and YYEEEE. Trimming shortened V by 3 bases and J by 4 bases, and 5 bases separated the two germline ends. This sample stems from a study of T cell changes during pregnancy in multiple sclerosis. Only in-frame clones appear in the TCRdb table, and some are missing; sequencing was by immunoSEQ multiplex PCR. The sample shows about 73,000 clones, roughly nine tenths of them seen only once. This TCR derives from a female donor in good health, enrolled as a control in a pregnancy study. Source: peripheral blood, taken after pregnancy. The gene calls are TRBV5-6 and TRBJ2-7; D not certain. DNA of the CDR3: TGTGCCAGCAGCTCACAGTACGAGCAGTACTTC. Its protein product is CASSSQYEQYF.